A selection of T cell receptor beta chains follows, all from one sample in a study of OX40 agonist ivuxolimab in advanced cancers. The data were produced by immunoSEQ multiplex PCR, yet TCRdb's version contains in-frame clones alone and is incomplete. The sample lists some 74,000 clones, less than 90% seen once, with 0.5% to 0.6% in the top ten. The starting material was CD4+ or CD8+ T cells sorted from blood, obtained in a trial of the OX40 agonist ivuxolimab. The receptor set was obtained from an adult with an advanced solid tumor such as melanoma, head and neck, liver or kidney cancer. Both conserved end residues are part of each CDR3. The order of the fields is J gene, D gene, clone size, V gene, CDR3 length, CDR3 DNA, CDR3 protein. The D gene is left open where the match is weak. Size is stated for part of the rows, as once, few or many counts, or as a class when the clone is expanded.

TRBJ1-3 . . TRBV11-2 16 TGTGCCAGCAGCTTAGGTCTGGACATCTCTGGAAACACCATATATTTT CASSLGLDISGNTIYF
TRBJ1-4 TRBD1 . TRBV5-6 19 TGTGCCAGCAGCTTGGCGGGACAGGGAGGGTATAGGACTAATGAAAAACTGTTTTTT CASSLAGQGGYRTNEKLFF
TRBJ2-7 . few TRBV28 13 TGTGCCAGCAGTTCGACACTTCCCTACGAGCAGTACTTC CASSSTLPYEQYF
TRBJ1-1 TRBD1 . TRBV29-1 15 TGCAGCGTTGAAGTTAATGGACAGGGAAGGACTGAAGCTTTCTTT CSVEVNGQGRTEAFF
TRBJ1-3 . . TRBV10-2 16 TGCGCCAGCAGTAATGGGTTGGGCAGTACTGGAAACACCATATATTTT CASSNGLGSTGNTIYF
TRBJ2-5 . . TRBV2 15 TGTGCCAGCAGTTTGGACCGGGAGTTAGGGGGGACCCAGTACTTC CASSLDRELGGTQYF
TRBJ1-2 . . TRBV19 13 TGTGCCATTCTTAACCCGGCCAACTATGGCTACACCTTC CAILNPANYGYTF
TRBJ1-3 . . TRBV19 12 TGTGCCAGTAGCATTACAGAAGGCACCATATATTTT CASSITEGTIYF
TRBJ2-4 . . TRBV18 14 TGTGCCAGCTCACCCGCTGCAGGGAGTGGCATTCAGTACTTC CASSPAAGSGIQYF
TRBJ2-7 . . TRBV6-1 14 TGTGCCAGCAGTGTTGGTGGCTTTTCCTACGAGCAGTACTTC CASSVGGFSYEQYF
TRBJ1-3 . . TRBV7-2 15 TGTGCCAGCAGTTTCCAGGGAACCCTTGGAAACACCATATATTTT CASSFQGTLGNTIYF
TRBJ2-7 TRBD1 . TRBV7-9 15 TGTGCCAGCAGCCCAGGACAGGTCTTACGGGACGAGCAGTACTTC CASSPGQVLRDEQYF
TRBJ2-2 . . TRBV5-5 15 TGTGCCAGCAGCTTGGATGGCAGACCCACCGGGGAGCTGTTTTTT CASSLDGRPTGELFF
TRBJ1-1 . . TRBV5-1 15 TGCGCCAGCAGCTTGGCCCCTGGGAGGGACACTGAAGCTTTCTTT CASSLAPGRDTEAFF
TRBJ2-7 . . TRBV21-1 15 TGTGCCAGCAGCCCCCCGGAGGGGGTGTATAACGAGCAGTACTTC CASSPPEGVYNEQYF
TRBJ2-1 TRBD2 . TRBV5-4 13 TGTGCCAGCAGCTTGGGGGAGATGGGGAGGGCGTTCTTC CASSLGEMGRAFF
TRBJ2-2 TRBD2 . TRBV5-6 16 TGTGCCAGCAGCTTAGGACTAGCGGGAGAGGCCGGGGAGCTGTTTTTT CASSLGLAGEAGELFF
TRBJ1-1 . . TRBV5-6 16 TGTGCCAGCAGCTTGGTGGGACTTACCACTAGGACTGAAGCTTTCTTT CASSLVGLTTRTEAFF
TRBJ1-2 TRBD1 once TRBV6-1 14 TGTGCCAGCAGTGTCGCCCGACAGGGAGGGGGCTACACCTTC CASSVARQGGGYTF
TRBJ2-1 TRBD2 . TRBV16 14 TGTGCCAGCAGCCTTGCGGGAGAGGTGAATGAGCAGTTCTTC CASSLAGEVNEQFF